This is a list of T cell receptor beta chains from one sample in a study of T-cell memory formation after mild COVID-19. TCRdb fed the 5' RACE reads into MiXCR, producing one record per CDR3 protein. The data hold approximately 82,000 distinct CDR3 sequences, with roughly 13% observed a single time. The sample consisted of PBMCs or a T cell subset sorted from them (not recorded which). The origin of the receptors is a man aged 18 to 30 who had mild COVID-19 (a few samples of this study predate the infection). Cell type and time point are not known. Each CDR3 is given with its conserved first and last residue. The D gene is left open where the match is weak. Not all rows give a size; the values are once, few, many and, for expanded clones, a class.

.	TRBV4-3	.	TRBJ1-2	TGCGCCAGCAGCCAAGATACAGGGAACCCCCTCTATGGCTACACCTTC	CASSQDTGNPLYGYTF
TRBD1	TRBV11-2	few	TRBJ2-1	TGTGCCAGCAGCTTATTGTTTAGGGGGCATGAGCAGTTCTTC	CASSLLFRGHEQFF
.	TRBV19	.	TRBJ1-2	TGTGCCAGTAGTATAGTTTCGGACTATGGCTACACCTTC	CASSIVSDYGYTF
TRBD2	TRBV7-9	few	TRBJ2-5	TGTGCCAGCACCGCCCACTGGGGGGGAGGACAAGAGACCCAGTACTTC	CASTAHWGGGQETQYF
.	TRBV5-4	few	TRBJ2-3	TGTGCCAGCAGCTTGTGGGGAAAGAAAACGCAGTATTTT	CASSLWGKKTQYF
TRBD1	TRBV19	many	TRBJ1-1	TGTGCCAGTAGGACAGGGGTGGGCACTGAAGCTTTCTTT	CASRTGVGTEAFF
TRBD2	TRBV6-6	few	TRBJ2-5	TGTGCCAGCAGTTTCCTATCCGGGACTAAGGGGTTTGAGACCCAGTACTTC	CASSFLSGTKGFETQYF
TRBD2	TRBV4-3	few	TRBJ2-1	TGCGCCAGCAGCCAATTCGCTAGCGGGGCTAATGAGCAGTTCTTC	CASSQFASGANEQFF
.	TRBV29-1	few	TRBJ2-3	TGCAGCGTTGGGAGAGGCTCTAGCACAGATACGCAGTATTTT	CSVGRGSSTDTQYF
TRBD2	TRBV12-3/TRBV12-4	.	TRBJ2-2	TGTGCCAGCAGTTTAGCAACTAGCGGGGGGGATGCCACCGGGGAGCTGTTTTTT	CASSLATSGGDATGELFF
.	TRBV5-6	few	TRBJ1-2	TGTGCCAGCAGCTTTGCAGCCACTAACTATGGCTACACCTTC	CASSFAATNYGYTF
.	TRBV12-3/TRBV12-4	.	TRBJ1-2	TGTGCCAGCAGTTTAGGGGGTTTCAATGGCTACACCTTC	CASSLGGFNGYTF
TRBD1	TRBV7-6	.	TRBJ1-2	TGTGCCAGCAGCTCGACAGGGAGAGGGTATGGCTACACCTTC	CASSSTGRGYGYTF
.	TRBV9	.	TRBJ2-1	TGTGCCAGCAGCCCGTTGGGGGGCTGGCATGAGCAGTTCTTC	CASSPLGGWHEQFF
TRBD1	TRBV7-9	few	TRBJ1-2	TGTGCCAGCAGCTCTCCGGGACAGGGGGCCGAATATGGCTACACCTTC	CASSSPGQGAEYGYTF